The clone carrying this TCR beta chain was recorded only once. This specimen comes from a study of T cell responses to AZD1222 COVID-19 vaccine. Germline V CDR1 and CDR2: SGHTA, FQGTGA. V was trimmed by 0 bases and J by 3 bases, leaving 15 bases between them. The CDR3 extends over 17 amino acids. The table came from immunoSEQ multiplex PCR; TCRdb's copy has only in-frame clones and leaves some out. The sample includes about 120,000 clones, 87% of them seen just once. The TCR was taken from an adult in good health. The sequencing used peripheral blood, collected on day 0 of AZD1222 vaccination. This chain joins TRBV7-3 and TRBJ2-1, with D perhaps TRBD1 (6 bases). Written as DNA, the CDR3 is TGTGCCAGCAGCTTAACCCCCGGACAGATTTACTACAATGAGCAGTTCTTC. The encoded protein is CASSLTPGQIYYNEQFF.